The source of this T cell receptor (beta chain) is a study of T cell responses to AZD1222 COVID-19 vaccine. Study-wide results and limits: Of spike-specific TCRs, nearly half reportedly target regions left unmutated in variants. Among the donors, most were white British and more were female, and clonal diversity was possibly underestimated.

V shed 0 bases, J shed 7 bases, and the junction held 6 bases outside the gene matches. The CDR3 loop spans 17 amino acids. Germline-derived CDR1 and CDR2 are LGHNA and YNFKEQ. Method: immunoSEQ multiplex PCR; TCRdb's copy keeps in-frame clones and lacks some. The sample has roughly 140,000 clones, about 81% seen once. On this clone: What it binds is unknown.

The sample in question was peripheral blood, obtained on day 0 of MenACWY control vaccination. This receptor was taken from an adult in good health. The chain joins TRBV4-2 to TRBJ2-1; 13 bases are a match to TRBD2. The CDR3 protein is CASSQERLAGGRNEQFF. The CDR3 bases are TGTGCCAGCAGCCAAGAGCGACTAGCGGGGGGTCGGAATGAGCAGTTCTTC.